The rows below give T cell receptor beta chains drawn from one sample of a study of Graves' ophthalmopathy and Graves' hyperthyroidism. TCRdb independently ran MiXCR on the multiplex PCR reads; one entry per CDR3 protein. The sample lists around 520,000 distinct CDR3 sequences; 39% were seen once. Input material: peripheral blood or thyroid tissue (not recorded which). All receptors derive from an adult man with Graves' hyperthyroidism. CDR3s include the opening cysteine and the closing phenylalanine or tryptophan. The order of the fields is CDR3 length, clone size, D gene, J gene, V gene, CDR3 DNA, CDR3 protein. The D gene is left open where the match is weak. Clone size is stated in some rows and not others, as once, few, many or a class when expanded.

length: 18; size: NA; D: NA; J: TRBJ1-6; V: TRBV10-3; DNA: TGTGCCAGCAGACCTAAGGTTGTGGCAACGGCCTATAATTCACCCCTCCACTTT; CDR3: CASRPKVVATAYNSPLHF
length: 15; size: NA; D: NA; J: TRBJ1-2; V: TRBV7-6; DNA: TGTGCCAGCAGCTTCCTTGATCAGGGATTCTATGGCTACACCTTC; CDR3: CASSFLDQGFYGYTF
length: 15; size: NA; D: NA; J: TRBJ2-2; V: TRBV9; DNA: TGTGCCAGCGCGGGACAGACGTCCAACACCGGGGAGCTGTTTTTT; CDR3: CASAGQTSNTGELFF
length: 13; size: many; D: NA; J: TRBJ1-1; V: TRBV4-1; DNA: TGCGCCAGCAGCCGTGGGGTTGGTACTGAAGCTTTCTTT; CDR3: CASSRGVGTEAFF
length: 13; size: NA; D: NA; J: TRBJ1-1; V: TRBV30; DNA: TGTGCCTGGACCTTTCTGCTGAACACTGAAGCTTTCTTT; CDR3: CAWTFLLNTEAFF
length: 19; size: many; D: NA; J: TRBJ2-2; V: TRBV19; DNA: TGTGCCAGTAGTACCCGATCTTTTTCCGCGGCCTCGAACACCGGGGAGCTGTTTTTT; CDR3: CASSTRSFSAASNTGELFF
length: 15; size: NA; D: NA; J: TRBJ2-7; V: TRBV3-1; DNA: TGTGCCAGCAGCCAAGAGGGGGCGCGTGGGTACGAGCAGTACTTC; CDR3: CASSQEGARGYEQYF
length: 14; size: many; D: NA; J: TRBJ1-5; V: TRBV10-3; DNA: TGTGCCATCAGTGAGGGGGACAGCAATCAGCCCCAGCATTTT; CDR3: CAISEGDSNQPQHF
length: 16; size: NA; D: TRBD2; J: TRBJ2-1; V: TRBV29-1; DNA: TGCAGCGTCGACCCTCTCACTAGCGGGGGTTACAATGAGCAGTTCTTC; CDR3: CSVDPLTSGGYNEQFF
length: 19; size: many; D: TRBD1; J: TRBJ1-2; V: TRBV9; DNA: TGTGCCAGCAGCGTAGCCCCAGGGGGGCTGGGCTTAGGTGACTATGGCTACACCTTC; CDR3: CASSVAPGGLGLGDYGYTF
length: 13; size: many; D: NA; J: TRBJ1-5; V: TRBV5-8; DNA: TGTGCCAGCAGCCCCGCGGTTTGGAGGCCCCAGCATTTT; CDR3: CASSPAVWRPQHF
length: 13; size: many; D: NA; J: TRBJ1-2; V: TRBV6-5; DNA: TGTGCCAGCAGCTCCTCCCCGACAGACGGCTACACCTTC; CDR3: CASSSSPTDGYTF
length: 17; size: NA; D: TRBD2; J: TRBJ2-2; V: TRBV12-3/TRBV12-4; DNA: TGTGCTAGTGGTTTGGCGCCTGGCGGGGGGAACACCGGGGAGCTGTTTTTT; CDR3: CASGLAPGGGNTGELFF
length: 18; size: NA; D: TRBD1; J: TRBJ1-5; V: TRBV15; DNA: TGTGCCACCAGCAGGTCCAGGGACAGGGGGCTTGGGAATCAGCCCCAGCATTTT; CDR3: CATSRSRDRGLGNQPQHF
length: 14; size: many; D: TRBD1; J: TRBJ1-5; V: TRBV20-1; DNA: TGCAGTGCAATGGACAGGGCGGGCAATCAGCCCCAGCATTTT; CDR3: CSAMDRAGNQPQHF
length: 18; size: NA; D: TRBD1; J: TRBJ2-3; V: TRBV5-1; DNA: TGCGCCAGCAGCCTAGGACAGGGGGCAATACGAAGCACAGATACGCAGTATTTT; CDR3: CASSLGQGAIRSTDTQYF
length: 16; size: NA; D: TRBD2; J: TRBJ2-5; V: TRBV24-1; DNA: TGTGCCACCAGTGACGGGACTAGCGGGAGGGCCGAGACCCAGTACTTC; CDR3: CATSDGTSGRAETQYF
length: 14; size: many; D: TRBD1; J: TRBJ1-2; V: TRBV20-1; DNA: TGCAGTGCTAGCCCACAGGGGCGGATGGGAGGCTACACCTTC; CDR3: CSASPQGRMGGYTF
length: 16; size: NA; D: TRBD2; J: TRBJ2-7; V: TRBV5-1; DNA: TGCGCCAGCAGCTTGGCCGGGACTAGCGTCACCTACGAGCAGTACTTC; CDR3: CASSLAGTSVTYEQYF
length: 14; size: many; D: NA; J: TRBJ2-7; V: TRBV3-1; DNA: TGTGCCAGCAGCCAAGATGCGGGCCCCTACGAGCAGTACTTC; CDR3: CASSQDAGPYEQYF
length: 17; size: NA; D: TRBD1; J: TRBJ2-7; V: TRBV10-3; DNA: TGTGCCATCAGTGCTGATGAGGGACAGACGCCGAACTACGAGCAGTACTTC; CDR3: CAISADEGQTPNYEQYF
length: 17; size: many; D: NA; J: TRBJ1-5; V: TRBV5-6; DNA: TGTGCCAGCAGCTTGGCCGGGGCGGCGGCGGGCAATCAGCCCCAGCATTTT; CDR3: CASSLAGAAAGNQPQHF
length: 14; size: NA; D: TRBD1; J: TRBJ1-1; V: TRBV29-1; DNA: TGCAGCGTTCTCGACAGGGGTAGGGACACTGAAGCTTTCTTT; CDR3: CSVLDRGRDTEAFF
length: 14; size: few; D: NA; J: TRBJ1-1; V: TRBV6-5; DNA: TGTGCCAGCAGTGCCCTGACAGTGAACACTGAAGCTTTCTTT; CDR3: CASSALTVNTEAFF
length: 14; size: many; D: NA; J: TRBJ1-2; V: TRBV9; DNA: TGTGCCAGCAGCTCTTCGGACCCGCGGGGTGGCTACACCTTC; CDR3: CASSSSDPRGGYTF
length: 14; size: many; D: TRBD1; J: TRBJ2-2; V: TRBV7-3; DNA: TGTGCCAGCAGCCCGACAGGGTCGGCCGGGGAGCTGTTTTTT; CDR3: CASSPTGSAGELFF
length: 15; size: NA; D: NA; J: TRBJ1-3; V: TRBV18; DNA: TGTGCCAGCTCACCCGACGGAGCGTTACTTAACACCATATATTTT; CDR3: CASSPDGALLNTIYF
length: 12; size: NA; D: NA; J: TRBJ2-3; V: TRBV5-1; DNA: TGCGCCAGCAGCTTTAACGCAGATACGCAGTATTTT; CDR3: CASSFNADTQYF